This T cell receptor beta chain was sequenced during a study of T cells in Graves' hyperthyroidism and ophthalmopathy. The study, taken as a whole, reports: The authors' 13 V-J model separated ophthalmopathy from stable hyperthyroidism.

The CDR3 runs 14 residues. Per the germline V gene, CDR1 is MNHEY and CDR2 is SMNVEV (reference sequence). The V gene end was trimmed by 0 bases and the J gene end by 6 bases; junction bases not matched to a gene: 4. The sample holds many counts of this clonotype. Its cognate antigen is unknown. Aged 18 to 65, the patients had hyperthyroidism that was newly diagnosed and had lasted under 2 months. Thyroid ultrasound, orbital computed tomography, clinical symptoms, and serum thyroxine and TRAb underpinned diagnoses. RNA transcripts gave rise to amplified TCR beta CDR3 regions. First-round RT-PCR of the TCR CDR3 relied on the HTBI primer set. Each CDR3 protein gets one entry after TCRdb re-called the multiplex PCR reads with MiXCR. The sample includes 400,000 to 600,000 distinct CDR3 sequences, around 20% of them seen just once.

This receptor was identified in a man aged 18 to 29 with Graves' hyperthyroidism. The chain has TRBV27 and TRBJ2-7, with TRBD2 matching over 8 bases. The sample taken for sequencing was blood. CDR3 protein: CASSLSAGGPEQYF. CDR3 nucleotide sequence: TGTGCCAGCAGTTTATCCGCGGGGGGCCCCGAGCAGTACTTC.